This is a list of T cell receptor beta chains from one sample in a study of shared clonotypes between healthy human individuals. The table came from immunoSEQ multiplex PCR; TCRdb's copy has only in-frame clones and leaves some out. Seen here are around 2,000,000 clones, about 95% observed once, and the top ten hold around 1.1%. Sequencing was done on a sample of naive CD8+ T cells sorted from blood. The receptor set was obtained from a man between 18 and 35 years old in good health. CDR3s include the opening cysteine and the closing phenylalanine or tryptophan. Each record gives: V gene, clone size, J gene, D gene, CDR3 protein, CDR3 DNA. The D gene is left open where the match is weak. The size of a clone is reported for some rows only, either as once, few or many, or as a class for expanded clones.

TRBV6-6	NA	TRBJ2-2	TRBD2	CASSHGTSDAWELFF	TGTGCCAGCAGTCATGGGACTAGCGATGCCTGGGAGCTGTTTTTT
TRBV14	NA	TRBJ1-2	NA	CASSQETAYGYTF	TGTGCCAGCAGCCAAGAAACAGCATATGGCTACACCTTC
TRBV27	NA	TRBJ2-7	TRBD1	CASSLIGTGDEQYF	TGTGCCAGCAGTTTAATCGGGACAGGGGACGAGCAGTACTTC
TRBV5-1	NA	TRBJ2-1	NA	CASSLGGTYEQFF	TGCGCCAGCAGCTTGGGTGGGACATATGAGCAGTTCTTC
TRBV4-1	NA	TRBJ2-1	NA	CASSQPRGSYNEQFF	TGCGCCAGCAGCCAACCCAGGGGCTCCTACAATGAGCAGTTCTTC
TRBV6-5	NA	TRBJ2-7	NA	CASSYGQGHLLYEQYF	TGTGCCAGCAGTTACGGCCAGGGGCACCTACTCTACGAGCAGTACTTC
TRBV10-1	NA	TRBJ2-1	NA	CASSPGPQRNEQFF	TGCGCCAGCAGCCCGGGGCCGCAACGGAATGAGCAGTTCTTC
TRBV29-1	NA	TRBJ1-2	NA	CSVEHRENYGYTF	TGCAGCGTTGAACACAGGGAAAACTATGGCTACACCTTC
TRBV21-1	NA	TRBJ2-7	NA	CASSYGGGGLATYEQYF	TGTGCCAGCAGCTACGGAGGGGGGGGACTAGCCACCTACGAGCAGTACTTC
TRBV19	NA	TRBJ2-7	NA	CASSIAGGELSYEQYF	TGTGCCAGTAGTATAGCCGGGGGCGAACTCTCCTACGAGCAGTACTTC
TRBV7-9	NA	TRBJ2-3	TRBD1	CASSLASGGEDTQYF	TGTGCCAGCAGCTTAGCCTCAGGGGGTGAAGATACGCAGTATTTT
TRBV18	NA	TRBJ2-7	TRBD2	CASSPRLAGVIFYEQYF	TGTGCCAGCTCACCAAGGCTAGCGGGCGTCATATTCTACGAGCAGTACTTC
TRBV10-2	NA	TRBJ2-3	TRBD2	CASSEGLAGEIDTQYF	TGCGCCAGCAGTGAGGGCCTAGCGGGGGAAATAGATACGCAGTATTTT
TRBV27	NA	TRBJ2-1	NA	CASTLGGAYNEQFF	TGTGCCAGCACCCTCGGCGGGGCCTACAATGAGCAGTTCTTC
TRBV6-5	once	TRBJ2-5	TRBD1	CASIRQGGYQETQYF	TGTGCCAGCATCCGACAGGGTGGGTACCAAGAGACCCAGTACTTC
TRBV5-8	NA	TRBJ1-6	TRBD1	CASSLARQGTYSPLHF	TGTGCCAGCAGCCTAGCCCGACAGGGTACCTATTCACCCCTCCACTTT
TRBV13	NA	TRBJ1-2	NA	CASSLEGFYGYTF	TGTGCCAGCAGCTTAGAAGGCTTTTATGGCTACACCTTC
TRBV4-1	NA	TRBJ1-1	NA	CASSQVLTVGDTEAFF	TGCGCCAGCAGCCAAGTCTTAACAGTCGGTGACACTGAAGCTTTCTTT
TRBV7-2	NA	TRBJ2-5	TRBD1	CASSETGVEETQYF	TGTGCCAGCAGCGAGACAGGGGTGGAGGAGACCCAGTACTTC
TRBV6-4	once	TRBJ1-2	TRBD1	CASSPGGGGYTF	TGTGCCAGCAGTCCAGGGGGCGGTGGCTACACCTTC
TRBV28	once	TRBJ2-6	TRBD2	CASSLLAGGAEANVLTF	TGTGCCAGCAGCCTACTAGCGGGGGGAGCTGAGGCCAACGTCCTGACTTTC
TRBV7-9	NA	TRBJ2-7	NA	CASSFTGLEEQYF	TGTGCCAGCAGCTTCACAGGGCTGGAAGAGCAGTACTTC
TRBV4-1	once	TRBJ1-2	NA	CASSQDAGGFNYGYTF	TGCGCCAGCAGCCAAGATGCCGGGGGCTTCAACTATGGCTACACCTTC
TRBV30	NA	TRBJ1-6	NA	CAWSVREPYNSPLHF	TGTGCCTGGAGTGTACGGGAACCCTATAATTCACCCCTCCACTTT
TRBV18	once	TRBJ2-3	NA	CASSPGLGGYTDTQYF	TGTGCCAGCTCACCAGGACTAGGGGGATACACAGATACGCAGTATTTT
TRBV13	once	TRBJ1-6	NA	CASSLAGGPPLHF	TGTGCCAGCAGCTTAGCTGGCGGGCCACCCCTCCACTTT
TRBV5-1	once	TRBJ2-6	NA	CASSLGDSGANVLTF	TGCGCCAGCAGCTTGGGCGACTCTGGGGCCAACGTCCTGACTTTC
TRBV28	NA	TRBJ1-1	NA	CASSLMGQGMNTEAFF	TGTGCCAGCAGTTTAATGGGCCAGGGTATGAACACTGAAGCTTTCTTT
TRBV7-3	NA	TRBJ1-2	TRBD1	CASSIPGQLIYYGYTF	TGTGCCAGCAGCATTCCGGGACAGCTTATTTACTATGGCTACACCTTC
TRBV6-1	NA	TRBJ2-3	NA	CASGNSTDTQYF	TGTGCCAGCGGAAATAGCACAGATACGCAGTATTTT
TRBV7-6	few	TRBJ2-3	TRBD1	CASSTRQGADTQYF	TGTGCCAGCAGCACTCGACAGGGGGCAGATACGCAGTATTTT
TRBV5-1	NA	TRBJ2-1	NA	CASSLDPSSYNEQFF	TGCGCCAGCAGCTTGGACCCGAGCTCCTACAATGAGCAGTTCTTC
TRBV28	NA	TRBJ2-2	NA	CASTPEGFANTGELFF	TGTGCCAGCACCCCCGAGGGGTTCGCGAACACCGGGGAGCTGTTTTTT
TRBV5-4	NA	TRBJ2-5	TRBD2	CASSLALAGVEETQYF	TGTGCCAGCAGCTTGGCCTTAGCGGGAGTAGAGGAGACCCAGTACTTC
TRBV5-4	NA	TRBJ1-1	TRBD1	CASSHRGGRDEAFF	TGTGCCAGCAGTCACCGAGGGGGCAGGGATGAAGCTTTCTTT
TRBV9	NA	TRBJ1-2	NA	CASSVGPTDHYGYTF	TGTGCCAGCAGCGTAGGCCCCACCGACCACTATGGCTACACCTTC
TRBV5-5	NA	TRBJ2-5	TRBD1	CASSLIRQGGKETQYF	TGTGCCAGCAGCTTAATTCGACAGGGGGGGAAAGAGACCCAGTACTTC
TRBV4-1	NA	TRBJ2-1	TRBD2	CASSQDEYGLAAGGYNEQFF	TGCGCCAGCAGCCAAGATGAATACGGACTAGCAGCCGGGGGATACAATGAGCAGTTCTTC
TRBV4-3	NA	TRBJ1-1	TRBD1	CASSQVTGGAYIRLGDTEAFF	TGCGCCAGCAGCCAAGTCACAGGGGGCGCTTATATTAGACTAGGCGACACTGAAGCTTTCTTT
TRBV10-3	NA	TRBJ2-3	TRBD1	CAIAGTGTTDTQYF	TGTGCCATAGCGGGGACAGGGACTACAGATACGCAGTATTTT